These 9 T cell receptor beta chains were all obtained from the same sample, sequenced in a study of T cell repertoires in cytomegalovirus infection. TCRdb re-called the reads with MiXCR, one entry per CDR3 protein. The table has roughly 310,000 distinct CDR3 sequences, roughly 29% seen once. No cognate antigen is known for these TCRs. This sample comprised cultured PBMCs, obtained from culture after CMV antigen stimulation. These receptors originate from a human donor in good health (CMV status not recorded). Some clones in this sample may be carry-over from other donors' samples.

This clonotype was seen at least ten times. The chain combines TRBV7-2 with TRBJ1-1; no clear D gene. CDR3 size: 13 residues. The V gene's germline CDR1 is SGHTA and CDR2 FQGNSA. V shed 5 bases and J shed 3 bases, with 10 bases lying between them. The CDR3 region is CASSPRRDTEAFF. The CDR3 bases are TGTGCCAGCAGCCCCCGAAGGGACACTGAAGCTTTCTTT.

This chain links TRBV12-3 or TRBV12-4 with TRBJ2-5; TRBD2 aligns across 13 bases. The CDR3 extends over 15 amino acids. The ends lost 6 bases at V and 5 bases at J; junction bases unmatched: 6. This chain's CDR3 is CASSTSGGAYETQYF. CDR3 in DNA: TGTGCCAGCAGCACTAGCGGGGGGGCGTATGAGACCCAGTACTTC.

In this sample, this clonotype turned up many times. V is TRBV7-8 and J is TRBJ2-7, with TRBD2 matching over 11 bases. Losses at the gene ends were 6 bases for V and 3 bases for J; bases not matched to a gene: 4. This CDR3 has 14 residues. Per the germline V gene, CDR1 is SGHVS and CDR2 is FQNEAQ. The CDR3: CASRLAGDIYEQYF. The CDR3 DNA reads TGTGCCAGCAGACTAGCGGGAGACATCTACGAGCAGTACTTC.

This clonotype has a handful of counts. V is TRBV5-6 and J is TRBJ2-2; D possibly corresponds to TRBD1 (6 bases). The CDR3 covers 14 residues. Looked up from germline, CDR1 is SGHDT and CDR2 is YYEEEE. V lost 3 bases, J lost 6 bases, and 12 bases lay in between. The CDR3 protein is CASSWGTGPGELFF. The CDR3 bases are TGTGCCAGCAGCTGGGGCACAGGGCCCGGGGAGCTGTTTTTT.

The chain links TRBV7-3 to TRBJ1-4, with D unclear. With 5 bases removed from V and 6 bases from J, the gap between germline ends came to 19 bases. The germline gives CDR1 SGHTA, CDR2 FQGTGA. The CDR3 runs to 16 residues. Written as DNA, the CDR3 is TGTGCCAGCAGCGTGGACGCTCCGTCCCGACATGAAAAACTGTTTTTT. It specifies CASSVDAPSRHEKLFF. The variable domain in full, with the rest retrieved from reference TRBV7-3 and TRBJ1-4, is GAGVSQTPSNKVTEKGKYVELRCDPISGHTALYWYRQSLGQGPEFLIYFQGTGAADDSGLPNDRFFAVRPEGSVSTLKIQRTERGDSAVYLCASSVDAPSRHEKLFFGSGTQLSVL.

This clonotype was found many times. The chain combines TRBV11-2 with TRBJ1-2; 11 bases map to TRBD1. The CDR3 is 18 amino acids. From germline, CDR1 is SGHAT and CDR2 FQNNGV. Unmatched junction bases numbered 15, after V lost 5 bases and J lost 4 bases. This chain's CDR3 is CASSLLPGQGVRSYGYTF. Written as DNA, the CDR3 is TGTGCCAGCAGCCTACTCCCGGGACAGGGGGTCCGGAGCTATGGCTACACCTTC.

J is TRBJ2-7 and V is TRBV6-1, with D maybe TRBD2 (5 bases). This CDR3 has 12 amino acids. V was trimmed by 6 bases and J by 2 bases, leaving 8 bases between them. CDR1 and CDR2 (germline): MNHNS, SASEGT. The CDR3 nucleotides read TGTGCCAGCAGATCGGGAACCTACGAGCAGTACTTC. It is translated as CASRSGTYEQYF.

This clonotype was counted once. The chain employs TRBV12-3 or TRBV12-4 and TRBJ2-7; 8 bases line up with TRBD2. The CDR3 runs 15 residues. Trimming at V came to 6 bases and at J to 3 bases, leaving 10 bases not matched to a gene. The DNA of the CDR3 is TGTGCCAGCAGCCCGCTCGGGACTAGACACTACGAGCAGTACTTC. This translates into CASSPLGTRHYEQYF.

This rearrangement joins TRBV18 to TRBJ1-3; D not certain. V lost 3 bases to trimming and J lost 4 bases, with 10 bases between them. Germline CDR1 and CDR2: KGHSH and LQKENI. This CDR3 is 14 amino acids long. The CDR3 coding sequence is TGTGCCAGCTCACCGGTGCGGGAAGGAAACACCATATATTTT. Its protein is CASSPVREGNTIYF.